This TCR beta chain emerged from a study of control samples from healthy donors and cancer patients. The V segment lost 7 bases and the J segment 5 bases; nucleotides outside the gene matches: 5. Germline V gene data show CDR1 as LNHDA and CDR2 as SQIVND (reference sequence). CDR3 length: 12 residues. Clones were sequenced by immunoSEQ multiplex PCR, and TCRdb holds only the in-frame ones, with some missing. The table lists about 94,000 clones, around nine tenths of them singletons. The rearrangement uses TRBV19 and TRBJ2-7; 7 bases are shared with TRBD1. This sequence was found in a woman under 30 in good health. Sequencing used blood. Here the CDR3 DNA reads TGTGCCAGTAAAACGCAGGGGGACGAGCAGTACTTC. Protein product: CASKTQGDEQYF.